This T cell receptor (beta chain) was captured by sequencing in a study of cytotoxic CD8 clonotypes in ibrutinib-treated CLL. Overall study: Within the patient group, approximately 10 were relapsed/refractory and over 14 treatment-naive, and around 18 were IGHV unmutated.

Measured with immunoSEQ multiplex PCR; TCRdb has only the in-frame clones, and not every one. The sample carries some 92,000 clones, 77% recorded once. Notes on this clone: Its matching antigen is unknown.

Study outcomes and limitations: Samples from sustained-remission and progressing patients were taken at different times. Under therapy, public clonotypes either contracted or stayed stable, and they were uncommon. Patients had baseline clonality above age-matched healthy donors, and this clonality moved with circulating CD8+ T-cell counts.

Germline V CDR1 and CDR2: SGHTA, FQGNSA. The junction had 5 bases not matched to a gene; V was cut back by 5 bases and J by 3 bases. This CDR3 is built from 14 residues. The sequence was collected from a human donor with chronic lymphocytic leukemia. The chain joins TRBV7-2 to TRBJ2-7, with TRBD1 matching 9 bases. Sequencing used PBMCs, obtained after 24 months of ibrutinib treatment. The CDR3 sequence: CASSPGTGIYEQYF. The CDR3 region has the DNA TGTGCCAGCAGCCCCGGGACAGGGATCTACGAGCAGTACTTC. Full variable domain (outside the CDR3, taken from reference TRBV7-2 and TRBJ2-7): GAGVSQSPSNKVTEKGKDVELRCDPISGHTALYWYRQSLGQGLEFLIYFQGNSAPDKSGLPSDRFSAERTGGSVSTLTIQRTQQEDSAVYLCASSPGTGIYEQYFGPGTRLTVT.